The 15 T cell receptor beta chains presented below share a single source sample, sequenced in a study of blood T cell repertoires in COVID-19. Sequenced by immunoSEQ multiplex PCR; TCRdb stores in-frame clones only, minus some. Here the sample spans some 150,000 clones, approximately 84% being singletons. The sample comprised peripheral blood. Every receptor here comes from a human donor in a cohort sampled during active COVID-19.

The chain couples TRBV5-4 to TRBJ2-2; D perhaps matches TRBD1 (5 bases). V lost 2 bases, J lost 5 bases, and 13 bases lay in between. This CDR3 contains 15 residues. Germline-derived CDR1 and CDR2 are SGHNT and YYREEE (reference sequence). The CDR3 loop reads CASSFSGAQTGELFF. The CDR3 nucleotides read TGTGCCAGCAGCTTCAGTGGGGCACAGACCGGGGAGCTGTTTTTT.

The gene calls are TRBV7-9 and TRBJ2-4; TRBD1 is a possible D gene (6 bases). From germline, CDR1 is SEHNR and CDR2 FQNEAQ (reference sequence). CDR3 length: 13 residues. V lost 6 bases and J lost 7, with 13 bases in between. This CDR3 is CASSAGEHNIQYF. The DNA for the CDR3 is TGTGCCAGCAGTGCAGGGGAGCATAACATTCAGTACTTC.

The chain is built from TRBV28 and TRBJ1-5; no clear D gene. The CDR3 runs 13 residues. Trimming removed 7 bases from V and 5 bases from J, with 12 bases in between. Germline V gene lookup returns CDR1 MDHEN and CDR2 SYDVKM. The chain's CDR3 is CASKAPGDQPQHF. Here the CDR3 DNA reads TGTGCCAGCAAGGCCCCAGGTGATCAGCCCCAGCATTTT.

This chain links TRBV7-9 with TRBJ1-1, with 8 bases that match TRBD1. V lost 6 bases and J lost 4; bases outside the gene matches: 4. The CDR3 is 13 amino acids. In germline, CDR1 is SEHNR, CDR2 FQNEAQ (reference sequence). CDR3 residues: CASSFGTGTEAFF. In DNA, the CDR3 is TGTGCCAGCAGTTTCGGGACAGGCACTGAAGCTTTCTTT.

This clone showed up just once. CDR3 nucleotides: TGTGCCAGCAGCGCCGCGGGCTCGGGGACTGGAAACACCATATATTTT. As protein: CASSAAGSGTGNTIYF. V usage is TRBV7-2 and J usage is TRBJ1-3, with no clear D. This CDR3 comprises 16 residues. Trimming removed 5 bases at V and 2 bases at J, with 16 bases between. The germline V gene encodes CDR1 SGHTA and CDR2 FQGNSA.

This chain uses TRBV14 with TRBJ1-2; D remains ambiguous. The CDR3 spans 12 residues. V was cut by 4 bases and J by 8 bases, with 11 bases left in between. Germline CDR1 and CDR2: SGHDN and FVKESK. Here the CDR3 DNA reads TGTGCCAGCAGCCCAGGCCAGTGGGGCTACACCTTC. It translates to CASSPGQWGYTF.

The V and J genes are TRBV6-5 and TRBJ2-1; D unresolved. Between the trimmed V and J ends, which lost 4 bases and 4 bases, there was a span of 8 bases. The V gene's germline CDR1 is MNHEY and CDR2 SVGAGI. The CDR3 runs 13 residues. This CDR3 reads CASSSINYNEQFF. The CDR3 DNA sequence: TGTGCCAGCAGTTCTATTAATTACAATGAGCAGTTCTTC.

The chain couples TRBV14 to TRBJ1-1, with 9 bases aligning to TRBD1. Trimming took 5 bases from V and 5 from J; bases not matched to a gene: 9. This CDR3 is built from 15 residues. The V gene's germline CDR1 is SGHDN and CDR2 FVKESK. For the CDR3, the DNA is TGTGCCAGCAGCTACTCCGGGACAGGGTATACTGAAGCTTTCTTT. Residues: CASSYSGTGYTEAFF. Variable domain in full (rest from reference TRBV14 and TRBJ1-1): EAGVTQFPSHSVIEKGQTVTLRCDPISGHDNLYWYRRVMGKEIKFLLHFVKESKQDESGMPNNRFLAERTGGTYSTLKVQPAELEDSGVYFCASSYSGTGYTEAFFGQGTRLTVV.

This chain connects TRBV5-1 to TRBJ2-5, with 8 nucleotides matching TRBD2. After removal of 4 bases from V and 2 bases from J, the junction contained 7 bases not matched to a gene. In germline, CDR1 is SGHRS, CDR2 YFSETQ. The CDR3 is made up of 15 amino acids. The CDR3 DNA sequence: TGCGCCAGCAGCCTCCCGGGGGGGACTCAAGAGACCCAGTACTTC. Protein: CASSLPGGTQETQYF.

The chain carries TRBV6-2 or TRBV6-3 and TRBJ2-5; no definite D call. The CDR3 extends over 13 amino acids. Germline CDR1 is MNHEY and CDR2 is SVGEGT. V lost 2 bases and J lost 5, with 9 bases in between. For the CDR3, the DNA is TGTGCCAGCAGTTACGGCAGGATTGAGACCCAGTACTTC. This gives the protein CASSYGRIETQYF.

This chain links TRBV6-2 or TRBV6-3 with TRBJ2-5, with TRBD1 matching 8 bases. The CDR3 extends over 13 amino acids. The germline V gene has CDR1 MNHEY and CDR2 SVGEGT. With 6 bases clipped from V and 5 bases from J, the junction kept 5 bases outside the gene matches. The CDR3 DNA sequence: TGTGCCAGCAGCGAACAGGGGGGCGAGACCCAGTACTTC. Translation gives CASSEQGGETQYF.

The rearrangement joins TRBV20-1 to TRBJ1-1; D is unclear. Germline loops: CDR1 DFQATT, CDR2 SNEGSKA (reference sequence). V lost 6 bases, J lost 8 bases, and 13 bases lay in between. The CDR3 is 11 residues long. CDR3: CSALRRLEAFF. CDR3 bases: TGCAGTGCGTTACGGAGGCTCGAAGCTTTCTTT.

The V gene is TRBV7-9, the J gene TRBJ2-1; 11 nucleotides agree with TRBD2. The CDR3 extends over 17 amino acids. Trimming removed 3 bases from V and 5 bases from J; junction bases left unmatched: 9. CDR1 is SEHNR and CDR2 is FQNEAQ in the germline V gene (reference sequence). The DNA for the CDR3 is TGTGCCAGCAGCTTCCGCACGACTAGCGGGGATAACAATGAGCAGTTCTTC. It codes for CASSFRTTSGDNNEQFF.

This clone occurred a few times. The chain recombines TRBV5-4 with TRBJ1-2; D gene ambiguous. Germline V CDR1 and CDR2: SGHNT, YYREEE (reference sequence). Trimming cost V 3 bases and J 3 bases, with 15 bases left between them. This CDR3 is built from 15 residues. This CDR3 is CASSSRREVDYGYTF. CDR3 in DNA: TGTGCCAGCAGCTCGAGAAGGGAGGTTGACTATGGCTACACCTTC. The full variable domain, completed using reference TRBV5-4 and TRBJ1-2, is ETGVTQSPTHLIKTRGQQVTLRCSSQSGHNTVSWYQQALGQGPQFIFQYYREEENGRGNFPPRFSGLQFPNYSSELNVNALELDDSALYLCASSSRREVDYGYTFGSGTRLTVV.

This sequence joins TRBV27 and TRBJ1-1; D remains ambiguous. V was cut by 8 bases and J by 6 bases, with 19 bases left in between. Germline V gene data show CDR1 as MNHEY and CDR2 as SMNVEV (reference sequence). The CDR3 contains 14 residues. The chain's CDR3 is CASHGAGWSAEAFF. CDR3 DNA sequence: TGTGCCAGCCACGGCGCGGGGTGGAGCGCTGAAGCTTTCTTT.